This is a list of T cell receptor beta chains from one sample in a study of T-cell reconstitution after alpha-beta-depleted transplantation in children. TCRdb recomputed calls from the PCR reads with MiXCR, one row per CDR3 protein. The data show 200,000 to 300,000 distinct CDR3 sequences, with about 25% seen just once and 2.6% held by the top ten. Source: PBMCs, taken before TCRalphabeta/CD19-depleted stem cell transplant. Every receptor here comes from a girl aged 2 to 10 with Fanconi anemia, due to receive a stem cell transplant. Each CDR3 is given with its conserved first and last residue. D genes are given only for firm matches. Only part of the rows carry a size: once, few, many, or a class if the clone is expanded.

V	D	J	size	CDR3	DNA
TRBV20-1	TRBD2	TRBJ2-1	-	CSAPGGAEQFF	TGCAGTGCTCCCGGGGGGGCTGAGCAGTTCTTC
TRBV11-3	-	TRBJ1-1	once	CASILGSRDTEAFF	TGTGCCAGCATCTTAGGGTCACGGGACACTGAAGCTTTCTTT
TRBV29-1	-	TRBJ2-1	many	CSVRSLAHEQFF	TGCAGCGTCCGGTCGCTAGCCCATGAGCAGTTCTTC
TRBV29-1	-	TRBJ2-5	-	CSVPGAETQYF	TGCAGCGTTCCGGGGGCGGAGACCCAGTACTTC
TRBV28	-	TRBJ2-3	-	CASSFGEDTQYF	TGTGCCAGCAGTTTCGGGGAGGATACGCAGTATTTT
TRBV30	TRBD1	TRBJ2-7	many	CAWLTGEVNEQYF	TGTGCCTGGTTGACAGGGGAGGTCAACGAGCAGTACTTC
TRBV20-1	TRBD1	TRBJ1-2	few	CSSRTGAEEGYTF	TGCAGTTCTCGGACAGGGGCAGAGGAAGGCTACACCTTC
TRBV29-1	-	TRBJ2-7	many	CSVMGSSYEQYF	TGCAGCGTTATGGGGAGCTCCTACGAGCAGTACTTC
TRBV23-1	-	TRBJ2-1	few	CASSHLAVSYNEQFF	TGCGCCAGCAGTCATCTCGCAGTCTCCTACAATGAGCAGTTCTTC
TRBV4-1	-	TRBJ1-2	many	CASSQDRATPYGYTF	TGCGCCAGCAGCCAAGATCGGGCCACCCCCTATGGCTACACCTTC
TRBV12-3/TRBV12-4	-	TRBJ1-2	-	CASSEGGWANYGYTF	TGTGCCAGCTCCGAGGGGGGTTGGGCTAACTATGGCTACACCTTC
TRBV12-3/TRBV12-4	-	TRBJ2-7	many	CASSFGQGIYEQYF	TGTGCCAGCAGTTTTGGGCAGGGAATTTACGAGCAGTACTTC
TRBV20-1	-	TRBJ2-1	few	CSAVSGFSSYNEQFF	TGCAGTGCTGTAAGCGGTTTCAGCTCCTACAATGAGCAGTTCTTC
TRBV27	TRBD2	TRBJ2-7	once	CASSNPGLAGRYEQYF	TGTGCCAGCAGTAACCCGGGACTAGCGGGTCGCTACGAGCAGTACTTC
TRBV6-4	TRBD2	TRBJ2-1	many	CASSVRTSGTYNEQFF	TGTGCCAGCAGTGTGAGGACTAGCGGGACTTACAATGAGCAGTTCTTC
TRBV3-1	TRBD2	TRBJ2-1	many	CASSQGFRGRAGNEQFF	TGTGCCAGCAGCCAAGGATTTCGCGGGAGGGCTGGCAATGAGCAGTTCTTC
TRBV6-1	-	TRBJ2-1	-	CASKWQGFYNEQFF	TGTGCCAGCAAATGGCAGGGGTTCTACAATGAGCAGTTCTTC
TRBV5-6	-	TRBJ2-1	few	CASSLTGLAGNNEQFF	TGTGCCAGCAGCTTGACCGGTTTGGCAGGGAACAATGAGCAGTTCTTC
TRBV20-1	-	TRBJ1-2	many	CSARVGSAMYGYTF	TGCAGTGCTAGAGTAGGATCGGCGATGTATGGCTACACCTTC
TRBV20-1	-	TRBJ1-5	-	CSAQREAVLDSNSNQPQHF	TGCAGTGCTCAAAGGGAGGCTGTGTTGGATTCAAATAGCAATCAGCCCCAGCATTTT
TRBV6-1	-	TRBJ2-1	-	CASISEPHGGEQFF	TGTGCCAGCATCTCCGAACCCCATGGGGGTGAGCAGTTCTTC
TRBV9	TRBD1	TRBJ1-3	many	CASSASGTGSGNTIYF	TGTGCCAGCAGCGCATCAGGGACAGGCTCTGGAAACACCATATATTTT
TRBV7-3	TRBD2	TRBJ2-2	-	CASSPGLAPSPGELFF	TGTGCCAGCAGCCCGGGACTAGCACCATCACCCGGGGAGCTGTTTTTT
TRBV20-1	TRBD2	TRBJ2-7	few	CSASGLDEQYF	TGCAGTGCCTCGGGACTAGACGAGCAGTACTTC
TRBV29-1	-	TRBJ2-1	few	CSTIHNEQFF	TGCAGCACGATACACAATGAGCAGTTCTTC
TRBV29-1	TRBD1	TRBJ2-7	-	CSVGQGDTGQYF	TGCAGCGTTGGGCAGGGGGATACGGGGCAGTACTTC
TRBV20-1	TRBD2	TRBJ2-7	-	CSARDRQRGGPYEQYF	TGCAGTGCTAGAGATCGACAGCGGGGGGGCCCCTACGAGCAGTACTTC
TRBV7-2	TRBD2	TRBJ2-3	-	CASSPGLAGVRQYF	TGTGCCAGCAGCCCCGGACTAGCGGGAGTGAGGCAGTATTTT
TRBV6-5	-	TRBJ2-7	many	CASSYSGAGDAYEQYF	TGTGCCAGCAGTTACTCGGGCGCGGGCGACGCCTACGAGCAGTACTTC
TRBV29-1	-	TRBJ2-2	-	CSVGLSTGELFF	TGCAGCGTTGGGTTGAGCACCGGGGAGCTGTTTTTT